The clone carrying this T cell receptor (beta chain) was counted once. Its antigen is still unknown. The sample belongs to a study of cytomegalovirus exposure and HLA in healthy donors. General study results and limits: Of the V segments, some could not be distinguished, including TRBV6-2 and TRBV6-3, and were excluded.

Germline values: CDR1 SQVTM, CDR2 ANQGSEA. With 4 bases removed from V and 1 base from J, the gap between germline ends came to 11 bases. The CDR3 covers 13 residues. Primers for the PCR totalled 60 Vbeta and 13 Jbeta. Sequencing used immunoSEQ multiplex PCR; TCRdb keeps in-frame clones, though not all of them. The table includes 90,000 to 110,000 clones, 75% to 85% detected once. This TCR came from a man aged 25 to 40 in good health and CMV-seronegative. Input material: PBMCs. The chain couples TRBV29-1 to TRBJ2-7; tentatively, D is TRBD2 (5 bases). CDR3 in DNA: TGCAGCGTTGCCCGGGATGGGTCCTACGAGCAGTACTTC. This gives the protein CSVARDGSYEQYF.